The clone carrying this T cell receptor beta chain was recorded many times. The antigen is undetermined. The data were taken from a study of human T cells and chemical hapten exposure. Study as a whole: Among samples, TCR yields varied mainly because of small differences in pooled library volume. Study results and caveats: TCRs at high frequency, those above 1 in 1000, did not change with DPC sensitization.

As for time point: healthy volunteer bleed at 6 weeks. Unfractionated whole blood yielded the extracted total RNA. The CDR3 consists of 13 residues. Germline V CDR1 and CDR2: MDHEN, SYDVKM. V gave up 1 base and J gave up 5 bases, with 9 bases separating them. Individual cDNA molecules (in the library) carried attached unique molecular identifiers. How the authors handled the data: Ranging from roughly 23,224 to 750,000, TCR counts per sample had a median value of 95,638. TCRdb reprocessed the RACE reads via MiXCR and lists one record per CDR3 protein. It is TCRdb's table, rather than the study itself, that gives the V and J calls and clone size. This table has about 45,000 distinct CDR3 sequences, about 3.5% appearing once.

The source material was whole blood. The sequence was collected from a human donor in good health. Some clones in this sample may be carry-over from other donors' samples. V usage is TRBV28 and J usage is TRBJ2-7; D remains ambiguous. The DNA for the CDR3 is TGTGCCAGCAGTTTATTGGCCAGCCACGAGCAGTACTTC. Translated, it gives CASSLLASHEQYF.